Each of the 29 T cell receptor beta chains below was sequenced from the same sample in a study of blood T cell repertoires in COVID-19. Method: immunoSEQ multiplex PCR; TCRdb's copy keeps in-frame clones and lacks some. Of fewer than 300,000 clones in the sample, about nine tenths were seen once. The sequencing input was PBMCs or T cells enriched from blood (not recorded which). The receptors stem from a woman aged 25 to 45 who had recovered from COVID-19.

The chain combines TRBV28 with TRBJ2-3; 9 positions agree with TRBD2. From germline, CDR1 is MDHEN and CDR2 SYDVKM. V shed 4 bases, J shed 0 bases, and the junction held 5 bases outside the gene matches. This CDR3 has 16 amino acids. DNA for the CDR3: TGTGCCAGCAGTTCCGGAGCGGGAGGTAGCACAGATACGCAGTATTTT. It specifies CASSSGAGGSTDTQYF.

The chain recombines TRBV6-5 with TRBJ2-2, with TRBD1 matching 9 bases. Per the germline V gene, CDR1 is MNHEY and CDR2 is SVGAGI. The J segment lost 5 bases and the V segment lost 3 bases, leaving 7 bases of the junction unmatched. This CDR3 is built from 16 residues. The DNA of the CDR3 is TGTGCCAGCAGTTATCGGGACAGGGTCACAACCGGGGAGCTGTTTTTT. Protein product: CASSYRDRVTTGELFF.

This chain joins TRBV18 and TRBJ2-7, with D possibly matching TRBD1 (6 bases). CDR1 is KGHSH and CDR2 is LQKENI in the germline V gene. The CDR3 covers 14 residues. Between the trimmed V and J ends, which lost 6 bases and 3 bases, there was a span of 15 bases. The chain's CDR3 is CASSPPQGHYEQYF. DNA of the CDR3: TGTGCCAGCTCCCCCCCACAGGGCCACTACGAGCAGTACTTC.

This clone has just one count. J is TRBJ1-5 and V is TRBV11-2; no clear D. Trimming took off 0 bases at V and 7 bases at J, with 13 bases between the two ends. Germline-derived CDR1 and CDR2 are SGHAT and FQNNGV. The length of the CDR3 is 15 residues. CDR3 sequence reads: CASSLDHGFTQPQHF. As DNA, the CDR3 is TGTGCCAGCAGCTTAGATCATGGCTTTACGCAGCCCCAGCATTTT.

This sequence joins TRBV7-9 and TRBJ1-1; weak D call: TRBD1 (5 bases). V was trimmed by 5 bases and J by 8 bases, leaving 18 bases between them. The CDR3 covers 14 residues. CDR1 and CDR2 from the germline V gene are SEHNR and FQNEAQ (reference sequence). The DNA of the CDR3 is TGTGCCAGCAGCCGCCCGCCTCAGACAGAAGAAGCTTTCTTT. Encoded protein: CASSRPPQTEEAFF. Complete variable domain (other parts from reference TRBV7-9 and TRBJ1-1): DTGVSQNPRHKITKRGQNVTFRCDPISEHNRLYWYRQTLGQGPEFLTYFQNEAQLEKSRLLSDRFSAERPKGSFSTLEIQRTEQGDSAMYLCASSRPPQTEEAFFGQGTRLTVV.

The chain couples TRBV30 to TRBJ2-2; 7 bases line up with TRBD1. The CDR3 is 16 residues long. Germline V lookup: CDR1 GTSNPN, CDR2 SVGIG (reference sequence). Unmatched junction bases numbered 15, after V lost 3 bases and J lost 8 bases. The DNA of the CDR3 is TGTGCCTGGAGAGCGATGGGACAGAATACAAAGGGGGAGCTGTTTTTT. Its translation: CAWRAMGQNTKGELFF.

The rearrangement uses TRBV11-2 and TRBJ1-1, with D perhaps TRBD1 (5 bases). Germline CDR1 is SGHAT and CDR2 is FQNNGV. The ends were cut back, 0 bases at V and 4 bases at J, with 18 bases in the middle. The CDR3 has 17 amino acids. The CDR3, as DNA: TGTGCCAGCAGCTTAGATTCGTGGGGGAGGGACGCCACTGAAGCTTTCTTT. Residues: CASSLDSWGRDATEAFF.

The rearrangement uses TRBV20-1 and TRBJ2-7; TRBD2 aligns across 10 bases. The V and J ends lost 5 bases and 5 bases, in that order; junction bases with no gene match: 9. Germline V gene data show CDR1 as DFQATT and CDR2 as SNEGSKA (reference sequence). The CDR3 runs to 14 residues. The DNA for the CDR3 is TGCAGTGCTGGTGTACTAGCGGGATCCCACGAGCAGTACTTC. Translated: CSAGVLAGSHEQYF.

The CDR3, as DNA: TGTGCCAGCAGCCTATCCGGGACTAGCGTCGAGCAGTACTTC. Translating it yields CASSLSGTSVEQYF. V gene TRBV7-8 combines with J gene TRBJ2-7; 10 bases line up with TRBD2. The CDR3 extends over 14 amino acids. V lost 5 bases, J lost 6 bases, and 7 bases stayed unmatched. CDR1 and CDR2 from the germline V gene are SGHVS and FQNEAQ. The full variable domain, rest sourced from reference TRBV7-8 and TRBJ2-7, is GAGVSQSPRYKVAKRGQDVALRCDPISGHVSLFWYQQALGQGPEFLTYFQNEAQLDKSGLPSDRFFAERPEGSVSTLKIQRTQQEDSAVYLCASSLSGTSVEQYFGPGTRLTVT.

V usage is TRBV7-9 and J usage is TRBJ2-1; 13 nucleotides line up with TRBD2. V was pared by 5 bases and J by 6 bases, with 7 bases of the junction left unmatched. This CDR3 region has 16 residues. The germline CDR1 and CDR2 sequences are SEHNR and FQNEAQ (reference sequence). CDR3 in DNA: TGTGCCAGCAGCACGACCACTAGCGGGAGGGCCAATGAGCAGTTCTTC. It specifies CASSTTTSGRANEQFF.

V and J are TRBV24-1 and TRBJ2-5; D unresolved. CDR1 is KGHDR, CDR2 SFDVKD, per germline. This CDR3 region has 14 residues. The V end was cut by 4 bases, the J end by 0 bases, with 8 bases between. Written as DNA, the CDR3 is TGTGCCACCAGTGAGGCCTCGTACCAAGAGACCCAGTACTTC. Protein product: CATSEASYQETQYF.

The rearrangement uses TRBV27 and TRBJ2-1; TRBD2 is a possible D gene (6 bases). Germline values: CDR1 MNHEY, CDR2 SMNVEV (reference sequence). V was pared by 7 bases and J by 4 bases, with 14 bases between. CDR3 length: 14 residues. As DNA, the CDR3 is TGTGCCAGCAAACGACTAGAGGGATACAATGAGCAGTTCTTC. This sequence encodes CASKRLEGYNEQFF.

This clone was found a few times. V and J are TRBV6-6 and TRBJ2-7, with D perhaps TRBD2 (6 bases). The germline V and J ends were trimmed by 4 bases and 0 bases, with 13 bases remaining between them. This CDR3 comprises 15 residues. The germline V gene has CDR1 MNHNY and CDR2 SVGAGI (reference sequence). As DNA, the CDR3 is TGTGCCAGCAGTTCCTACGGGACTCACTCCTACGAGCAGTACTTC. This translates into CASSSYGTHSYEQYF.

This chain links TRBV28 with TRBJ2-1; 14 nucleotides match TRBD2. The V segment lost 3 bases and the J segment 10 bases; nucleotides outside the gene matches: 11. Germline CDR1 is MDHEN and CDR2 is SYDVKM. CDR3 length equals 17 residues. CDR3 loop: CASSFGRLAGGQGEQFF. The DNA for the CDR3 is TGTGCCAGCAGTTTCGGACGACTAGCGGGAGGGCAGGGGGAGCAGTTCTTC.

This clone appeared once. The genes are TRBV5-6 and TRBJ2-2; no clear D. The V and J ends lost 2 bases and 1 base respectively, with 3 bases between them. CDR1 and CDR2 (germline): SGHDT, YYEEEE. The CDR3 has 13 residues. CDR3 in amino acids: CASSFQNTGELFF. The CDR3 nucleotides read TGTGCCAGCAGCTTCCAGAACACCGGGGAGCTGTTTTTT.

In DNA, the CDR3 is TGTGCCAGCAGCGGACAGGGCGACACTGAAGCTTTCTTT. Translation: CASSGQGDTEAFF. This sequence joins TRBV28 and TRBJ1-1, with 8 bases that match TRBD1. From germline, CDR1 is MDHEN and CDR2 SYDVKM. The CDR3 length is 13 residues. V dropped 6 bases and J dropped 3; count of bases not matched to a gene: 3.

The V call is TRBV7-8, the J call TRBJ2-3, with 7 bases that match TRBD1. Losses at the gene ends were 6 bases for V and 8 bases for J; bases not matched to a gene: 14. The CDR3 has 15 residues. CDR1 is SGHVS and CDR2 is FQNEAQ in the germline V gene. The CDR3 coding sequence is TGTGCCAGCAGTTCCCGACAGGGAATCCTGGGTACGCAGTATTTT. Protein product: CASSSRQGILGTQYF.

V gene TRBV25-1 combines with J gene TRBJ1-4; D is undetermined. Germline loops: CDR1 MGHDK, CDR2 SYGVNS. The CDR3 is 15 residues long. Deletions cut 2 bases from V and 5 bases from J, with 12 bases between. Here the CDR3 DNA reads TGTGCCAGCAGTGAAGGTGGGCAGGTCAATGAAAAACTGTTTTTT. It encodes CASSEGGQVNEKLFF.

The chain joins TRBV4-2 to TRBJ1-6; D gene uncertain. CDR3 length: 19 amino acids. CDR1 LGHNA and CDR2 YNFKEQ come from the germline V gene. V lost 0 bases and J 0 bases, leaving 15 bases between the germline ends. The CDR3, as DNA: TGTGCCAGCAGCCAAGATGAGATGGGCAGAAGCTCCTATAATTCACCCCTCCACTTT. Translating it yields CASSQDEMGRSSYNSPLHF.

The chain joins TRBV5-1 to TRBJ2-5; weak D call: TRBD1 (6 bases). Deletions cut 4 bases from V and 5 bases from J, with 12 bases between. The CDR3 runs to 13 residues. Germline CDR1 reads SGHRS; CDR2 reads YFSETQ. The CDR3 spells CASSPTGGETQYF. The CDR3 DNA reads as TGCGCCAGCAGCCCGACAGGTGGGGAGACCCAGTACTTC.

The V gene is TRBV29-1, the J gene TRBJ1-2, with unresolved D. Trimming took 4 bases from V and 4 from J, leaving 13 bases between them. The germline V gene encodes CDR1 SQVTM and CDR2 ANQGSEA. The CDR3 runs 13 residues. The CDR3 reads CSVGLIGSYGYTF. In DNA, the CDR3 is TGCAGCGTTGGCCTTATTGGGAGCTATGGCTACACCTTC. The variable domain in full, with the rest retrieved from reference TRBV29-1 and TRBJ1-2, is SAVISQKPSRDICQRGTSLTIQCQVDSQVTMMFWYRQQPGQSLTLIATANQGSEATYESGFVIDKFPISRPNLTFSTLTVSNMSPEDSSIYLCSVGLIGSYGYTFGSGTRLTVV.

CDR3 nucleotides: TGTGCCAGCAGTTTATGGCCCGACAGGGGGGTGAACGAGCAGTACTTC. It specifies CASSLWPDRGVNEQYF. J is TRBJ2-7 and V is TRBV27; TRBD1 matches 9 bases. V lost 1 base to trimming and J lost 5 bases; unmatched junction nucleotides: 9. This CDR3 region has 16 residues. The V gene's germline CDR1 is MNHEY and CDR2 SMNVEV (reference sequence).

The rearrangement links TRBV7-2 to TRBJ1-1; tentatively, D is TRBD1 (5 bases). In germline, CDR1 is SGHTA, CDR2 FQGNSA. The V end was cut by 1 base, the J end by 5 bases, with 14 bases between. The CDR3 has 15 residues. The DNA of the CDR3 is TGTGCCAGCAGCTTAGTATGGGGGGATGGGACTGAAGCTTTCTTT. Its protein is CASSLVWGDGTEAFF.

The rearrangement uses TRBV10-2 and TRBJ2-2; D might be TRBD1 (8 bases). CDR1 is WSHSY and CDR2 is SAAADI in the germline V gene. This CDR3 contains 16 residues. Trimming took off 5 bases at V and 4 bases at J, with 17 bases between the two ends. Here the CDR3 DNA reads TGCGCCAGCAGTAGTGGACAGGGAGGGGGCACCGGGGAGCTGTTTTTT. Its translation is CASSSGQGGGTGELFF.

In regard to this clone: Other DNA sequences in this specimen translate into the identical CDR3. This chain uses TRBV7-9 with TRBJ1-5; D unclear. Trimming took 3 bases from V and 2 from J, leaving 5 bases between them. This CDR3 contains 13 residues. Germline lookup yields CDR1 SEHNR and CDR2 FQNEAQ (reference sequence). For the CDR3, the DNA is TGTGCCAGCAGCTTTTCAGGCAATCAGCCCCAGCATTTT. As protein: CASSFSGNQPQHF.

This rearrangement joins TRBV20-1 to TRBJ2-2; TRBD2 might be the D (6 bases). The germline V gene encodes CDR1 DFQATT and CDR2 SNEGSKA (reference sequence). The CDR3 totals 10 residues. V lost 5 bases to trimming and J lost 11 bases, with 9 bases between them. CDR3 residues: CSAGRDELFF. The CDR3 DNA reads TGCAGTGCTGGGCGGGATGAGCTGTTTTTT.

CDR3 in amino acids: CASSEIRESTEAFF. The CDR3 DNA sequence: TGTGCCAGCAGTGAAATCCGGGAGAGCACTGAAGCTTTCTTT. The V and J genes are TRBV6-1 and TRBJ1-1; no definite D call. This CDR3 comprises 14 residues. Trimming left V 2 bases short and J 4 bases short, with 11 bases between. Germline V gene data show CDR1 as MNHNS and CDR2 as SASEGT.

The gene calls are TRBV25-1 and TRBJ2-1; 8 bases fit TRBD2. J gave up 2 bases and V 3 bases, and 9 bases lay outside the gene matches. Germline CDR1 reads MGHDK; CDR2 reads SYGVNS. The CDR3 consists of 17 residues. This CDR3 is CASSDSFSGAPYNEQFF. Written as DNA, the CDR3 is TGTGCCAGCAGTGATTCCTTTAGCGGGGCCCCCTACAATGAGCAGTTCTTC.

The chain couples TRBV6-6 to TRBJ2-6; 9 bases match TRBD1. J was trimmed by 0 bases and V by 5 bases; bases with no gene match: 5. Looked up from germline, CDR1 is MNHNY and CDR2 is SVGAGI (reference sequence). This CDR3 contains 17 residues. This CDR3 is CASSLQGASSGANVLTF. CDR3 sequence (DNA): TGTGCCAGCAGTCTACAGGGGGCCTCCTCTGGGGCCAACGTCCTGACTTTC.